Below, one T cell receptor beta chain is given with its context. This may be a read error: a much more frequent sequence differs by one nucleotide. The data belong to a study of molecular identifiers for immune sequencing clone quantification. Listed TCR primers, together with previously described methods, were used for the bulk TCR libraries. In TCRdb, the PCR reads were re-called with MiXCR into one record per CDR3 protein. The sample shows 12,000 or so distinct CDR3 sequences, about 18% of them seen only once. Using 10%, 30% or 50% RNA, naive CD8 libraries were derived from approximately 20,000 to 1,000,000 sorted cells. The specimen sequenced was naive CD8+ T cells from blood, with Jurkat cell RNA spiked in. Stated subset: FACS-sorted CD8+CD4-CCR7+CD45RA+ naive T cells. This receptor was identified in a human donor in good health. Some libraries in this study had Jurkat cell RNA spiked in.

The CDR3 sequence is CASSLHRGDYNSPLHF. The CDR3 DNA reads as TGCGCCAGCAGCCTACACAGGGGGGACTATAATTCACCCCTCCACTTT. This chain joins TRBV4-1 and TRBJ1-6, with 8 positions matching TRBD1. The CDR3 spans 16 residues. Germline V gives CDR1 MGHRA, CDR2 YSYEKL. Trimming took 4 bases from V and 3 from J; bases not matched to a gene: 5.